The clone carrying this T cell receptor (beta chain) was seen more than once but under ten times. Its antigen is unidentified. The repertoire was sequenced with immunoSEQ multiplex PCR; TCRdb's copy has only in-frame clones and lacks some. Of about 160,000 clones listed, approximately 90% are singletons. This CDR3 is built from 15 residues. The germline gives CDR1 MNHEY, CDR2 SVGEGT. V lost 0 bases to trimming and J lost 7 bases, with 13 bases between them. The data were obtained in a study of T cell responses to AZD1222 COVID-19 vaccine. Study conclusions and caveats: The reported proportion of spike-specific TCRs targeting unmutated variant regions was nearly half.

Pooled together were second doses at about 4 or about 12 weeks. Sequencing was performed on peripheral blood, taken 28 days after the second AZD1222 dose. The receptor was isolated from an adult who received the AZD1222 COVID-19 vaccine. The chain couples TRBV6-2 or TRBV6-3 to TRBJ1-5; D may be TRBD1 (5 bases). CDR3: CASSYSRGDMQPQHF. The CDR3 coding sequence is TGTGCCAGCAGTTACTCCCGAGGGGATATGCAGCCCCAGCATTTT.